This T cell receptor beta chain was profiled in a study of regulatory T cells in long-lasting Graves disease. With iRepertoire HTBI primers and Arm-PCR of CDR3 regions, TCR beta libraries were built. TCRdb passed the multiplex PCR reads through MiXCR, listing each CDR3 protein once. This sample has over 400,000 distinct CDR3 sequences, with about 15% found just once. Regarding time point: newly diagnosed GD, antithyroid drugs for less than 3 months. Scientists built the TCR library using RNA that was extracted from PBMCs. Patients came from an endocrinology department in Xi'an, China. In the case of this clonotype: A single base separates this from a much larger clone, so it may be a read error.

V was clipped by 6 bases and J by 5 bases, with 19 bases between them. This CDR3 comprises 15 residues. The same sample was also used in a study of T cells in Graves' hyperthyroidism and ophthalmopathy.

The clonotype was recovered from a woman in her forties or fifties with Graves disease. Sequenced material: peripheral blood mononuclear cells (PBMCs), taken at new diagnosis, from a patient treated with antithyroid drugs. The gene calls are TRBV12-3 or TRBV12-4 and TRBJ1-2; a possible D gene is TRBD1 (5 bases). CDR3 in amino acids: CASSQQDNTYYGYTF. The CDR3 DNA reads as TGTGCCAGCAGCCAACAGGATAACACTTATTATGGCTACACCTTC.